This is a list of T cell receptor beta chains from one sample in a study of T-cell memory formation after mild COVID-19. TCRdb re-analysed the 5' RACE reads in MiXCR, keeping a single row per CDR3 protein. The data show about 190,000 distinct CDR3 sequences, roughly 30% seen once. Specimen: PBMCs or a T cell subset sorted from them (not recorded which). Source of these receptors: an adult woman who had mild COVID-19 (a few samples of this study predate the infection). Cell type and time point are not known. The CDR3 runs from the conserved cysteine through the conserved F or W. D genes are given only for firm matches. Size is stated for part of the rows, as once, few or many counts, or as a class when the clone is expanded.

>NA|TRBV23-1|15|TRBJ2-5|NA
TGCGCCAGCAGTCCGCACATGAATCGGGGTGAGACCCAGTACTTC
CASSPHMNRGETQYF
>TRBD2|TRBV5-1|15|TRBJ2-3|NA
TGCGCCAGCAGCTCCCTAGGGACTAGCGGAGATACGCAGTATTTT
CASSSLGTSGDTQYF
>NA|TRBV7-3|14|TRBJ2-1|many
TGTGCCAGCAGCCCTTTAGGGGGCTACAATGAGCAGTTCTTC
CASSPLGGYNEQFF
>TRBD2|TRBV4-3|20|TRBJ2-3|few
TGCGCCAGCAGCCAAGATAGTCCGGGAATCGCACTAGCGGGAGACGATACGCAGTATTTT
CASSQDSPGIALAGDDTQYF
>TRBD1|TRBV18|16|TRBJ2-7|few
TGTGCCAGCTCACGAAATTCTCCGGGACAGAACCACGAGCAGTACTTC
CASSRNSPGQNHEQYF
>TRBD1|TRBV7-9|15|TRBJ2-4|NA
TGTGCCAGCAGCGGTCCGGGACAGCGATTAAACATTCAGTACTTC
CASSGPGQRLNIQYF
>TRBD1|TRBV3-1|16|TRBJ2-3|NA
TGTGCCAGCAGCCAAGGGGTCAGGGGGTGGACAGATACGCAGTATTTT
CASSQGVRGWTDTQYF
>TRBD2|TRBV30|16|TRBJ2-1|few
TGTGCCTGGAGGGGTCAGCGGGGGGGCCTGTTCAATGAGCAGTTCTTC
CAWRGQRGGLFNEQFF
>TRBD2|TRBV9|14|TRBJ2-7|few
TGTGCCAGCAGCGTTGATAGCGGGGGTGGCGAGCAGTACTTC
CASSVDSGGGEQYF
>TRBD2|TRBV20-1|15|TRBJ2-1|once
TGCAGTGCCGCAGGACTAGCGGGGAGGTTGAATGAGCAGTTCTTC
CSAAGLAGRLNEQFF
>NA|TRBV19|17|TRBJ2-2|few
TGTGCCAGTAGTATAGGCTGGGCCTCTGTGAACACCGGGGAGCTGTTTTTT
CASSIGWASVNTGELFF
>NA|TRBV24-1|13|TRBJ2-2|few
TGTGCCACCAGTGATTTCTCGGGTTGGGAGCTGTTTTTT
CATSDFSGWELFF
>NA|TRBV29-1|13|TRBJ1-2|few
TGCAGCGTTGAACAGCCAGCACTTGGGGGCTACACCTTC
CSVEQPALGGYTF
>NA|TRBV5-1|15|TRBJ2-3|few
TGCGCCAGCAGCTTTAAGGGGTCTAGCACAGATACGCAGTATTTT
CASSFKGSSTDTQYF